The clone carrying this T cell receptor (beta chain) was seen once. Autoimmune disease history or systemic immunosuppression led to patients being barred. Method: immunoSEQ multiplex PCR; TCRdb's copy keeps in-frame clones and lacks some. In the table there are about 22,000 clones, roughly 82% of which are singletons. These data come from a study of OX40 agonist ivuxolimab in advanced cancers. This TCR was recovered from an adult with an advanced solid tumor such as melanoma, head and neck, liver or kidney cancer. Sequencing used CD4+ or CD8+ T cells sorted from blood, obtained in a trial of the OX40 agonist ivuxolimab.

The CDR3 loop is CASSKTGGWTEAFF. The CDR3 DNA reads as TGTGCCAGCAGTAAAACAGGGGGCTGGACTGAAGCTTTCTTT. This rearrangement joins TRBV6-6 to TRBJ1-1; 9 nucleotides line up with TRBD1. CDR3 length equals 14 residues. Losses at the gene ends were 5 bases for V and 5 bases for J; bases not matched to a gene: 6. Germline assignment: CDR1 MNHNY and CDR2 SVGAGI (reference sequence).